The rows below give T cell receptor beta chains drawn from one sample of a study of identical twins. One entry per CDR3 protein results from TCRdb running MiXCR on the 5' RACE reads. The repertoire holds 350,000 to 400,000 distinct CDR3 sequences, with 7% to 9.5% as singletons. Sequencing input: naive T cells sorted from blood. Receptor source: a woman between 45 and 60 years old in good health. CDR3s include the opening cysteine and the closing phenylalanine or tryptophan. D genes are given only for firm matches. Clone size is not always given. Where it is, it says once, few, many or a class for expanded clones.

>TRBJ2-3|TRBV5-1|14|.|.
TGCGCCAGCAGCGGGGAAACTAGCACAGATACGCAGTATTTT
CASSGETSTDTQYF
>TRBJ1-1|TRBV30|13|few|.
TGTGCCTGGAGTCAAGGGGTCAACACTGAAGCTTTCTTT
CAWSQGVNTEAFF
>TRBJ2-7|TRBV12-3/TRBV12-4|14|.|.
TGTGCCAGCAGTTGGGGACTTCACGGGAACGAGCAGTACTTC
CASSWGLHGNEQYF
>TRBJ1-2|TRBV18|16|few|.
TGTGCCAGCTCACCACCTTTCTCGAGGGGGAACTATGGCTACACCTTC
CASSPPFSRGNYGYTF
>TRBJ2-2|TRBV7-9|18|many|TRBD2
TGTGCCAGCAGCCCCTCACCGACTAGCGGGTACAGCGGCGGGGAGCTGTTTTTT
CASSPSPTSGYSGGELFF
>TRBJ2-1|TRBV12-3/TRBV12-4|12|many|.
TGTGCCAGCAGCCCGACAGGCAATGAGCAGTTCTTC
CASSPTGNEQFF
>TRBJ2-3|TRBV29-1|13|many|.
TGCAGCGTAACCTTCGCCGCGACAGATACGCAGTATTTT
CSVTFAATDTQYF
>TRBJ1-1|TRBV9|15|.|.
TGTGCCAGCAGCCTAGAGGAAGCTGGGGGCACTGAAGCTTTCTTT
CASSLEEAGGTEAFF
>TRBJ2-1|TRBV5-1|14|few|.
TGCGCCAGCAGCTTACAACGGCGGGACAATGAGCAGTTCTTC
CASSLQRRDNEQFF
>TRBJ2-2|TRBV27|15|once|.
TGTGCCAGCCGCTTGGAGCTTCTCCCTGGCGGGGAGCTGTTTTTT
CASRLELLPGGELFF